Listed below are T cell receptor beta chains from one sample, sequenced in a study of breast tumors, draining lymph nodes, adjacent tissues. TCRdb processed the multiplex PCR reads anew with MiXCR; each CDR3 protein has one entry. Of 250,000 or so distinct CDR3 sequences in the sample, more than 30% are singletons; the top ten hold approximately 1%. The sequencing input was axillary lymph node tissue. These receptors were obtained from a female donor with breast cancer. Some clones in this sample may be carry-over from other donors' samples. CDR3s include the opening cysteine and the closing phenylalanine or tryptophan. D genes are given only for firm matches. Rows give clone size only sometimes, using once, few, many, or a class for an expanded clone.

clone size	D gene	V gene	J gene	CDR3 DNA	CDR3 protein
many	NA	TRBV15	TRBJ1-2	TGTGCCACCAGCAGAGGGCAGGCTGAGGGTGGCTACACCTTC	CATSRGQAEGGYTF
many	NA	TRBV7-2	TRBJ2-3	TGTGCCAGTACCCCAGGGGACGGCACAGATACGCAGTATTTT	CASTPGDGTDTQYF
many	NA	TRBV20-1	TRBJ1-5	TGCAGTGCTAGCGGACCTGGAGGGAACCAGCATTTT	CSASGPGGNQHF
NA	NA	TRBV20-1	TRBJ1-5	TGCAGTGCTAGGCAGGACAGTTATAGCAATCAGCCCCAGCATTTT	CSARQDSYSNQPQHF
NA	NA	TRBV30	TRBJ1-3	TGTGCCTGGAGGCCAAGGGCCTCCATCTCTGGAAACACCATATATTTT	CAWRPRASISGNTIYF
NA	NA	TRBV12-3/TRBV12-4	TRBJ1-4	TGTGCCAGCAGTTCGGGAGGGAATGAAAAACTGTTTTTT	CASSSGGNEKLFF
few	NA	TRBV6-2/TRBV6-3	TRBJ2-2	TGTGCCAGCAGTTACTCGAATGGGCAACCCAACGGGGAGCTGTTTTTT	CASSYSNGQPNGELFF
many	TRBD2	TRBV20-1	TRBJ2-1	TGCAGTGCTAGAGATGTCTGGACTAGCGGACACAATGAGCAGTTCTTC	CSARDVWTSGHNEQFF
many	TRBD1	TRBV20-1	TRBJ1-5	TGCAGTGCTCGACAGGGGACCAATCAGCCCCAGCATTTT	CSARQGTNQPQHF
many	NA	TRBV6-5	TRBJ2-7	TGTGCCAGTGCCAGGGACTTTACCTACGAGCAGTACTTC	CASARDFTYEQYF
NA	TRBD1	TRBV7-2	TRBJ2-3	TGTGCCAGCAGCTTATTCTCTGGGACAGGGTCAGATACGCAGTATTTT	CASSLFSGTGSDTQYF
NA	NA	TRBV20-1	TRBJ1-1	TGCAGTGCTAGAGAAACAGGTATCATGAACACTGAAGCTTTCTTT	CSARETGIMNTEAFF
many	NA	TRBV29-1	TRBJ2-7	TGCAGCGTTGAAGGGGCCGGGACCTACGAGCAGTACTTC	CSVEGAGTYEQYF
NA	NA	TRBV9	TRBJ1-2	TGTGCCAGCAGCGCGACAGTTAACTATGGCTACGCTTTC	CASSATVNYGYAF
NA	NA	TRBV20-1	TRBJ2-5	TGCAGTGGAACAGAGCAAGAGACCCTGTCCTTC	CSGTEQETLSF
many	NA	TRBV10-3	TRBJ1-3	TGTGCCATCAGTGAGTTGGGGCCCGCCTCTGGAAACACCATATATTTT	CAISELGPASGNTIYF
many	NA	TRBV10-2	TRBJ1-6	TGCGCCAGCAGGGAGATAGCCCGTGGGACGGCTAATAATTCACCCCTCCACTTT	CASREIARGTANNSPLHF
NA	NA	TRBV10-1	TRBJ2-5	TGCGCCAGCAGTGAGTCGACAGGGAGGGAGCAGTACTTC	CASSESTGREQYF
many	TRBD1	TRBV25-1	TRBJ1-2	TGTGCCAGCAGTCACCCGGGACAGCTCTATGGCTACACCTTC	CASSHPGQLYGYTF
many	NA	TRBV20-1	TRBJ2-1	TGCAGTGCTAGACAGTCGGTCTACAATGAGCAGTTCTTC	CSARQSVYNEQFF
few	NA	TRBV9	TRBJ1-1	TGTGCCAGCAGCCAAGCCCCACAGTCTGAAGCTTTCTTT	CASSQAPQSEAFF
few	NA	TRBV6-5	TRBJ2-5	TGTGCCAGCAGTCACGAGGCCGATGCGACCCAGTACTTC	CASSHEADATQYF
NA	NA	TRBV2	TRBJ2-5	TGTGCCAGCAGTGCTAGAAGGCGGGGACCAGAGACCCAGTACTTC	CASSARRRGPETQYF
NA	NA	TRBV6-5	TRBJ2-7	TGTGCCAGCAGTCACCGGCGGGATAGTGAGCAGTACTTC	CASSHRRDSEQYF
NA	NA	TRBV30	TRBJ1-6	TGTGCCTGGAGGAAACCGGGCCTTTATTCACCCCTCCACTTT	CAWRKPGLYSPLHF
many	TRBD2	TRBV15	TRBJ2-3	TGTGCCACCAGCTCCCGAGGCGGGAGTGGTATAGATACGCAGTATTTT	CATSSRGGSGIDTQYF
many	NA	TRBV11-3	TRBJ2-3	TGTGCCAGCAGCTTGGGGTCTGGCACAGATACGCAGTATTTT	CASSLGSGTDTQYF
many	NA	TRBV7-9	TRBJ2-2	TGTGCCAGCTCAGGACCGAACACCGGGGAGCTGTTTTTT	CASSGPNTGELFF
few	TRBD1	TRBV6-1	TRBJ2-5	TGTGCCAGCAACCCTCAGGGGGCCCAAGAGACCCAGTACTTC	CASNPQGAQETQYF
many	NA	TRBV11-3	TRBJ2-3	TGTGCCAGCAGCTTAGGGCAGGGGAGGACAGATACGCAGTATTTT	CASSLGQGRTDTQYF
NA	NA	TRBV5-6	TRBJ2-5	TGTGCCAGCAGCTCCGGACAGCTCATCCAAGAGACCCAGTACTTC	CASSSGQLIQETQYF
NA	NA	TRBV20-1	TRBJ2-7	TGCGGTGCTAGTCGGGGGTACTCCTACGAGCAGTACTTC	CGASRGYSYEQYF
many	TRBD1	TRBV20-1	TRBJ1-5	TGCAGTGCTAGCCAAGGGGGCCATAGCAATCAGCCCCAGCATTTT	CSASQGGHSNQPQHF
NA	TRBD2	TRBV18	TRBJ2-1	TGTGCCAGCTCCGTTATAGCGGGAGTGGGACATGAGCAGTTCTTC	CASSVIAGVGHEQFF
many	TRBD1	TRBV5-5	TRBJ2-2	TGTGCCAGCAGCCCGCGGGGACAGGGCGCGAACACCGGGGAGCTGTTTTTT	CASSPRGQGANTGELFF
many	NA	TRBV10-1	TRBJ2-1	TGCGCCAGCACCCCGTGGGCGCGGAAATGGGGGTGTCGACATGAGCAGTTCTTC	CASTPWARKWGCRHEQFF
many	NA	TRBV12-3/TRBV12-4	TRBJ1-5	TGTGCCAGCAGTTTGCGGCAGCAGCCCCAGCATTTT	CASSLRQQPQHF
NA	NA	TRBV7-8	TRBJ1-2	TGTGACAGCAGCTTAGTGCTGGTCGATGGCTACACCTTC	CDSSLVLVDGYTF
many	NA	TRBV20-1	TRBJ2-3	TGCAGTGCTAGAGATCCAGGTATCACAGATACGCAGTATTTT	CSARDPGITDTQYF
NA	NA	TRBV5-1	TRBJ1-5	TGCGCCAGCAGGCCAGCGGGGACGAGCAATCAGCCCCAGCATTTT	CASRPAGTSNQPQHF
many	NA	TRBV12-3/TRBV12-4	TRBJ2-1	TGTGCCAGCCTCTCAGGCGCCACCGAGCAGTTCTTC	CASLSGATEQFF
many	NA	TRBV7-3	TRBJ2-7	TGTGCCAGCAGCTTAGGCCCGTACAGGGACGAGCAGTACTTC	CASSLGPYRDEQYF
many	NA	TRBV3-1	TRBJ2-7	TGTGCCAGCAGCCGCCAGGGTGGGGTGTCATCCGAGCAGTACTTC	CASSRQGGVSSEQYF
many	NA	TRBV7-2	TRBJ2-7	TGTGCCAGCAGCTTAGCGTTGGGAGAGTACGAGCAGTACTTC	CASSLALGEYEQYF
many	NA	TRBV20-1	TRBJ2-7	TGCAGTGCTAGAGATACTATCGGGACCTACGAGCAGTACTTC	CSARDTIGTYEQYF
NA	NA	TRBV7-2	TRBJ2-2	TGTGCCAGCAGCTTTGGGGGACGGTACACCGGGGAGCTGTTTTTT	CASSFGGRYTGELFF